This T cell receptor beta chain appears in the sequencing data of a study of PD-1 blockade in classical Hodgkin lymphoma. In the case of this clone: Its specificity is unknown.

The assay was immunoSEQ multiplex PCR, and TCRdb's table has in-frame clones only and misses some. The sample includes 45,000 to 50,000 clones, around 80% seen only once; the top ten take around 20%. General observations from the study: Some patients began nivolumab under 1 year after ASCT. These patients were excluded from later analyses. Compared with healthy donors, newly diagnosed patients reportedly showed lower baseline TCR diversity.

Autologous stem cell transplantation was followed by relapse in every patient, and brentuximab vedotin exposure varied. Germline CDR1 and CDR2: MNHEY and SMNVEV (reference sequence). The CDR3 has 17 residues. The V and J ends lost 4 bases and 5 bases, in that order; junction bases with no gene match: 9. The sequence was collected from a human donor with classical Hodgkin lymphoma. V is TRBV27 and J is TRBJ2-3, with 13 nucleotides matching TRBD2. This material consisted of peripheral blood mononuclear cells (PBMCs), taken before the second cycle of nivolumab. CDR3 region: CASSSDRLAGGLDTQYF. The CDR3, as DNA: TGTGCCAGCAGTTCCGATAGACTAGCGGGGGGTTTAGATACGCAGTATTTT.